Presented here are 20 T cell receptor beta chains from one specimen sequenced in a study of identical twins. TCRdb re-analysed the 5' RACE reads in MiXCR, keeping a single row per CDR3 protein. The sample carries about 390,000 distinct CDR3 sequences, 9% recorded once. The material sequenced was naive T cells sorted from blood. These receptors originate from a woman in her 50s in good health.

CDR3 residues: CASSRGDRGFGGETQYF. Here the CDR3 DNA reads TGTGCCAGCAGCCGCGGGGACAGGGGGTTTGGGGGAGAGACCCAGTACTTC. The chain employs TRBV5-5 and TRBJ2-5; 11 bases are shared with TRBD1. The CDR3 loop spans 17 amino acids. Trimming at V came to 4 bases and at J to 4 bases, leaving 12 bases not matched to a gene. CDR1 is SGHKS, CDR2 YYEKEE, per germline (reference sequence). The variable domain in full, completed from reference TRBV5-5 and TRBJ2-5, reads DAGVTQSPTHLIKTRGQQVTLRCSPISGHKSVSWYQQVLGQGPQFIFQYYEKEERGRGNFPDRFSARQFPNYSSELNVNALLLGDSALYLCASSRGDRGFGGETQYFGPGTRLLVL.

V is TRBV14 and J is TRBJ2-3; possible D gene TRBD2, 5 bases. Trimming left V 1 base short and J 4 bases short, with 12 bases between. Germline CDR1 reads SGHDN; CDR2 reads FVKESK. The CDR3 has 15 residues. As DNA, the CDR3 is TGTGCCAGCAGCCAAGGTGGCGGGTTTGCAGATACGCAGTATTTT. It translates to CASSQGGGFADTQYF.

The rearrangement uses TRBV7-2 and TRBJ2-1; TRBD2 agrees at 12 bases. Germline-derived CDR1 and CDR2 are SGHTA and FQGNSA. V dropped 6 bases and J dropped 7; count of bases not matched to a gene: 10. The CDR3 contains 16 residues. Here the CDR3 DNA reads TGTGCCAGCAGACATAGCGGACTAGCGGGACGTAATGAGCAGTTCTTC. It encodes CASRHSGLAGRNEQFF. Together with reference TRBV7-2 and TRBJ2-1, the CDR3 gives the full variable domain: GAGVSQSPSNKVTEKGKDVELRCDPISGHTALYWYRQSLGQGLEFLIYFQGNSAPDKSGLPSDRFSAERTGGSVSTLTIQRTQQEDSAVYLCASRHSGLAGRNEQFFGPGTRLTVL.

In DNA form, the CDR3 reads TGTGCCAGCAGTTTTAAGGGCTCTGGCTACACCTTC. As protein: CASSFKGSGYTF. The chain recombines TRBV12-3 or TRBV12-4 with TRBJ1-2; D not resolved. This CDR3 contains 12 residues. The ends were cut back, 3 bases at V and 7 bases at J, with 9 bases in the middle.

At least ten counts were recorded for this clonotype. The chain has TRBV5-1 and TRBJ1-1, with TRBD1 matching over 9 bases. Trimming took 3 bases from V and 0 from J; bases not matched to a gene: 3. This CDR3 spans 15 amino acids. Per the germline V gene, CDR1 is SGHRS and CDR2 is YFSETQ. The CDR3 DNA is TGCGCCAGCAGCTCCCGGGACAGGGTGAACACTGAAGCTTTCTTT. It encodes CASSSRDRVNTEAFF.

Many counts were recorded for this clonotype. V is TRBV10-2 and J is TRBJ2-5; no firm D call. CDR1 WSHSY and CDR2 SAAADI come from the germline V gene. The CDR3 has 12 residues. V dropped 5 bases and J dropped 6 bases, with 10 bases sitting between them. Here the CDR3 DNA reads TGCGCCAGCAGTAACAGTACGAAGACCCAGTACTTC. Protein product: CASSNSTKTQYF.

The V call is TRBV5-1, the J call TRBJ2-3, with no clear D. The CDR3 extends over 18 amino acids. Looked up from germline, CDR1 is SGHRS and CDR2 is YFSETQ. V lost 0 bases and J lost 6, with 23 bases in between. Here the CDR3 reads CASSLASSLLGVGDTQYF. The CDR3 DNA sequence: TGCGCCAGCAGCTTGGCCAGCAGTCTTCTGGGCGTCGGGGATACGCAGTATTTT.

This clonotype was seen a few times. The rearrangement links TRBV6-2 or TRBV6-3 to TRBJ2-1; either TRBD1 or TRBD2 may fit D (5 bases each). Germline CDR1 reads MNHEY; CDR2 reads SVGEGT. V was shortened by 6 bases and J by 10 bases, with 10 bases between the two germline ends. The CDR3 is 11 amino acids. DNA of the CDR3: TGTGCCAGCAGCCCGGGGACGGAGCAGTTCTTC. Its translation: CASSPGTEQFF.

This clonotype was counted at least ten times. The chain is built from TRBV29-1 and TRBJ2-5; D possibly corresponds to TRBD2 (6 bases). Deletions cut 6 bases from V and 5 bases from J, with 19 bases between. The length of the CDR3 is 14 residues. The V gene's germline CDR1 is SQVTM and CDR2 ANQGSEA. The CDR3 sequence is CSVRWGRSAETQYF. CDR3 nucleotide sequence: TGCAGCGTACGTTGGGGGAGGTCCGCTGAGACCCAGTACTTC.

This clonotype was counted only a few times. The genes are TRBV29-1 and TRBJ2-7; a possible D gene is TRBD2 (6 bases). The CDR3 loop spans 13 amino acids. The V and J ends lost 2 bases and 2 bases respectively, with 10 bases between them. Germline V gene sequence: CDR1 SQVTM, CDR2 ANQGSEA. The CDR3 DNA follows: TGCAGCGTTGAATGGCGGGGTGCCTACGAGCAGTACTTC. This gives the protein CSVEWRGAYEQYF.

This clonotype was recorded many times. This chain uses TRBV4-1 with TRBJ2-7; weak D call: TRBD2 (5 bases). CDR1 is MGHRA and CDR2 is YSYEKL in the germline V gene. Trimming left V 0 bases short and J 0 bases short, with 9 bases between. This CDR3 has 15 residues. CDR3 nucleotides: TGCGCCAGCAGCCAAGAATCGGGGTCCTCCTACGAGCAGTACTTC. Translated: CASSQESGSSYEQYF.

The V gene is TRBV10-3, the J gene TRBJ1-6; D uncertain. This CDR3 spans 14 amino acids. V was clipped by 4 bases and J by 7 bases, with 11 bases between them. Germline assignment: CDR1 ENHRY and CDR2 SYGVKD. The DNA for the CDR3 is TGTGCCATCAGTGGGGATCTGACAAATTCACCCCTCCACTTT. Its translation: CAISGDLTNSPLHF.

This clonotype was seen only a few times. The chain links TRBV4-1 to TRBJ2-2; 10 bases fit TRBD2. Losses at the gene ends were 0 bases for V and 6 bases for J; bases not matched to a gene: 13. Germline CDR1 MGHRA, CDR2 YSYEKL. The CDR3 covers 19 residues. The CDR3 sequence: CASSQDGSPGLARAGELFF. CDR3 sequence (DNA): TGCGCCAGCAGCCAAGATGGGAGTCCGGGACTAGCGAGGGCCGGGGAGCTGTTTTTT.

Ten or more counts support this clonotype. For the CDR3, the DNA is TGCAGTGCTAGAGATCAGGGGCCGATTAACTATGGCTACACCTTC. It translates to CSARDQGPINYGYTF. The chain has TRBV20-1 and TRBJ1-2; perhaps TRBD1 as D (6 bases). Germline CDR1 is DFQATT and CDR2 is SNEGSKA (reference sequence). The CDR3 is 15 amino acids. V was clipped by 0 bases and J by 1 base, with 12 bases between them.

V usage is TRBV9 and J usage is TRBJ1-1; D is unresolved. V shed 0 bases and J shed 2 bases, with 11 bases lying between them. Germline V gives CDR1 SGDLS, CDR2 YYNGEE. The CDR3 spans 15 residues. As DNA, the CDR3 is TGTGCCAGCAGCGTAGCGGGCAGGAGTAACACTGAAGCTTTCTTT. Amino acids: CASSVAGRSNTEAFF.

This clonotype was seen at least ten times. The CDR3: CASSLESRDANTEAFF. The CDR3 DNA follows: TGCGCCAGCAGCTTGGAGTCACGAGACGCAAACACTGAAGCTTTCTTT. The chain employs TRBV5-1 and TRBJ1-1; D unclear. The V end lost 0 bases, the J end lost 2 bases, and 14 bases lay between the germline ends. Germline CDR1 is SGHRS and CDR2 is YFSETQ. The CDR3 sequence is 16 residues long. Filled out from reference TRBV5-1 and TRBJ1-1, the complete variable domain reads KAGVTQTPRYLIKTRGQQVTLSCSPISGHRSVSWYQQTPGQGLQFLFEYFSETQRNKGNFPGRFSGRQFSNSRSEMNVSTLELGDSALYLCASSLESRDANTEAFFGQGTRLTVV.

The chain employs TRBV24-1 and TRBJ2-1; TRBD2 might be the D (5 bases). The CDR3 covers 14 residues. Trimming pared 5 bases from V and 9 bases from J, leaving 16 bases between. Germline loops: CDR1 KGHDR, CDR2 SFDVKD. Here the CDR3 DNA reads TGTGCCACCAGTGTTTTACTAGGAGGTGGTGAGCAGTTCTTC. This gives the protein CATSVLLGGGEQFF.

This clonotype was observed a handful of times. The CDR3: CASSSEGSGANVLTF. The CDR3 DNA reads as TGTGCCAGCAGCTCTGAGGGCTCTGGGGCCAACGTCCTGACTTTC. This sequence joins TRBV7-9 and TRBJ2-6, with D perhaps TRBD2 (5 bases). Germline CDR1 is SEHNR and CDR2 is FQNEAQ (reference sequence). The CDR3 is made up of 15 amino acids. Trimming cost V 4 bases and J 0 bases, with 7 bases left between them.

V usage is TRBV24-1 and J usage is TRBJ2-1, with TRBD2 identical over 12 bases. CDR3 length: 16 residues. Trimming cost V 6 bases and J 6 bases; bases outside gene matches: 8. Looked up from germline, CDR1 is KGHDR and CDR2 is SFDVKD. The DNA of the CDR3 is TGTGCCACCAGTCCTCTACTAGCGGGAGGTACCAATGAGCAGTTCTTC. As protein: CATSPLLAGGTNEQFF.

The chain couples TRBV7-9 to TRBJ2-3, with 14 bases identical to TRBD2. The CDR3 length is 16 residues. Losses at the gene ends were 3 bases for V and 4 bases for J; bases not matched to a gene: 3. Germline V gene lookup returns CDR1 SEHNR and CDR2 FQNEAQ (reference sequence). The CDR3 loop reads CASSFPGLAGADTQYF. In DNA form, the CDR3 reads TGTGCCAGCAGCTTCCCGGGACTAGCGGGAGCAGATACGCAGTATTTT.